Below, 2 T cell receptor beta chains from the same sample are listed, as sequenced in a study of CD8 T cells in Susac syndrome. A quantity of about 0.45 to 1 ug RNA underwent reverse transcription using random hexamers. TCRdb reprocessed the immunoSEQ multiplex PCR reads via MiXCR and lists one record per CDR3 protein. This table holds under 200,000 distinct CDR3 sequences, roughly 90% found once. Sequences were obtained from CD4+ T cells from PBMCs. The receptors stem from a human donor with Susac syndrome.

The rearrangement links TRBV20-1 to TRBJ1-2, with D possibly TRBD1 on 6 matching bases. Trimming left V 5 bases short and J 2 bases short, with 9 bases between. This CDR3 is built from 12 residues. In germline, CDR1 is DFQATT, CDR2 SNEGSKA (reference sequence). CDR3 residues: CSAGDTNYGYTF. Written as DNA, the CDR3 is TGCAGTGCTGGGGACACCAACTATGGCTACACCTTC.

The chain links TRBV4-2 to TRBJ2-7, with TRBD2 matching 11 bases. The CDR3 has 17 residues. The V gene end was trimmed by 1 base and the J gene end by 4 bases; junction bases not matched to a gene: 9. Germline lookup yields CDR1 LGHNA and CDR2 YNFKEQ. The CDR3 protein is CASSQGIGTSGIYEQYF. Written as DNA, the CDR3 is TGTGCCAGCAGCCAAGGGATTGGGACTAGCGGTATATACGAGCAGTACTTC.